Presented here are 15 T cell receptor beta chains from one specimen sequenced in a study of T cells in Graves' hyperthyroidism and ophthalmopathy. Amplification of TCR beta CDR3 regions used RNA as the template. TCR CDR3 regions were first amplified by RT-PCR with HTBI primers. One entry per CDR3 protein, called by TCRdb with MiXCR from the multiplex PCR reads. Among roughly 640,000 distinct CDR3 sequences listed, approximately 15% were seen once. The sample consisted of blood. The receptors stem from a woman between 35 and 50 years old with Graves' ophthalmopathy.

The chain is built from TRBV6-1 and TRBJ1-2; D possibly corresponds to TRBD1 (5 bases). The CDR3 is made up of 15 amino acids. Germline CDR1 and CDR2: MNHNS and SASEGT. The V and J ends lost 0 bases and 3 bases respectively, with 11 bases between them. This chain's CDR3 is CASSEARGSHYGYTF. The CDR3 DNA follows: TGTGCCAGCAGTGAAGCAAGGGGATCCCACTATGGCTACACCTTC.

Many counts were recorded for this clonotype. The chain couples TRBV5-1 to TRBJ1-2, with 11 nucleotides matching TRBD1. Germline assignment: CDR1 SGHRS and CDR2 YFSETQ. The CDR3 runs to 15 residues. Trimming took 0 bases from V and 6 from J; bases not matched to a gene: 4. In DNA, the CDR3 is TGCGCCAGCAGCTTGGCCGGACAGGGGGCGGATGGCTACACCTTC. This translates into CASSLAGQGADGYTF.

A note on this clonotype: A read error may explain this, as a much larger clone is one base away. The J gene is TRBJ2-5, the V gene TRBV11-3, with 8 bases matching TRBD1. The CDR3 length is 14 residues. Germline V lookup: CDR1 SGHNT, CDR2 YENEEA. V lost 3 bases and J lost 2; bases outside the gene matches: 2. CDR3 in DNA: TGTGCCAGCAGCTTGGACAGGGCTCAAGAGACCCAGTACTTC. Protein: CASSLDRAQETQYF. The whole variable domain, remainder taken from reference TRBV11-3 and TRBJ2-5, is EAGVVQSPRYKIIEKKQPVAFWCNPISGHNTLYWYLQNLGQGPELLIRYENEEAVDDSQLPKDRFSAERLKGVDSTLKIQPAELGDSAVYLCASSLDRAQETQYFGPGTRLLVL.

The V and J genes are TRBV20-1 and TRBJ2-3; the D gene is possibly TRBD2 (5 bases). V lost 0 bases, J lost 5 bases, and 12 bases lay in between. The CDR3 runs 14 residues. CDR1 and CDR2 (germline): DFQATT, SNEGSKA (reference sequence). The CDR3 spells CSARDGAAGDTQYF. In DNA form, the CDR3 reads TGCAGTGCTAGAGATGGAGCGGCGGGAGATACGCAGTATTTT.

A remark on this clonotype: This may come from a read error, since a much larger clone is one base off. CDR3 DNA: TGTGCCAGCAGCCCCGGGACAGGGTTTGGCTACACCTTC. This gives the protein CASSPGTGFGYTF. The chain has TRBV6-4 and TRBJ1-2; 9 nucleotides match TRBD1. Trimming cost V 6 bases and J 7 bases; bases outside gene matches: 6. In germline, CDR1 is MRHNA, CDR2 SNTAGT. The length of the CDR3 is 13 residues.

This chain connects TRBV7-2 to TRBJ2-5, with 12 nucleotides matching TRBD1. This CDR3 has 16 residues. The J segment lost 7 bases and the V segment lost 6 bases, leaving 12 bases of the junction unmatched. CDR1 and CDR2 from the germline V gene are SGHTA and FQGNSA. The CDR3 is CASRSHGTGGGGTQYF. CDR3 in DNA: TGTGCCAGCAGATCACACGGGACAGGGGGCGGAGGGACCCAGTACTTC.

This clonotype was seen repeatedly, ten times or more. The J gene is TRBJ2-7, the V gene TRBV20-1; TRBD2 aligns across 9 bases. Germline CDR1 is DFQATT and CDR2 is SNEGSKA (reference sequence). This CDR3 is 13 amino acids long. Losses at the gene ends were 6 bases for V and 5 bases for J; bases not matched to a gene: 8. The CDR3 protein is CSAVRAGGNEQYF. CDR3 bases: TGCAGTGCGGTTCGAGCGGGAGGAAACGAGCAGTACTTC.

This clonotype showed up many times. The CDR3 spells CASRRGQMNTEAFF. For the CDR3, the DNA is TGTGCCAGCAGGCGCGGACAGATGAACACTGAAGCTTTCTTT. This rearrangement joins TRBV2 to TRBJ1-1, with a possible D match to TRBD1 (6 bases). CDR1 and CDR2 from the germline V gene are SNHLY and FYNNEI. The CDR3 is 14 residues long. V lost 6 bases and J lost 0, with 11 bases in between.

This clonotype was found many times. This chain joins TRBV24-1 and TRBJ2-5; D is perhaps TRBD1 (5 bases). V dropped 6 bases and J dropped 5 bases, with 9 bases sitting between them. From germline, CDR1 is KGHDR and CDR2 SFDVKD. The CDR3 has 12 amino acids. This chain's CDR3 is CATSTWGETQYF. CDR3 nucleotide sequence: TGTGCCACCAGTACCTGGGGCGAGACCCAGTACTTC.

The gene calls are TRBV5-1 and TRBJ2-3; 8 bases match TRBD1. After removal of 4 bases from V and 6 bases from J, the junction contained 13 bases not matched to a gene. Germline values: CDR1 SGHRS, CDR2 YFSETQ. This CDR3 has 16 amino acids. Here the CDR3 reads CASSPGGQGAGDTQYF. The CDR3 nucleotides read TGCGCCAGCAGCCCTGGTGGTCAGGGGGCAGGGGATACGCAGTATTTT.

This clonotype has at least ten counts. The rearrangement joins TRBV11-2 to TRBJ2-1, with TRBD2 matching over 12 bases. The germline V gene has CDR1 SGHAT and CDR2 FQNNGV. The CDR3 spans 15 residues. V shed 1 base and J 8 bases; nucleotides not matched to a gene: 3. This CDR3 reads CASSLGTSGVHEQFF. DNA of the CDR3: TGTGCCAGCAGCTTAGGGACTAGCGGGGTCCATGAGCAGTTCTTC.

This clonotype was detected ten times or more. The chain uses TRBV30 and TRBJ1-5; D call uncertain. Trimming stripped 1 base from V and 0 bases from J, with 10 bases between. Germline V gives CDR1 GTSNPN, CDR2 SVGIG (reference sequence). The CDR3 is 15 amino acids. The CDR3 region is CAWSGDGISNQPQHF. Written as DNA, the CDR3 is TGTGCCTGGAGTGGTGACGGAATTAGCAATCAGCCCCAGCATTTT. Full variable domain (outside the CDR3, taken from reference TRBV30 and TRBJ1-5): SQTIHQWPATLVQPVGSPLSLECTVEGTSNPNLYWYRQAAGRGLQLLFYSVGIGQISSEVPQNLSASRPQDRQFILSSKKLLLSDSGFYLCAWSGDGISNQPQHFGDGTRLSIL.

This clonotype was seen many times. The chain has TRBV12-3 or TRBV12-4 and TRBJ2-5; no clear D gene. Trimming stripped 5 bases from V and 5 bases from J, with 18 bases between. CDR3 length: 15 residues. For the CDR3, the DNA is TGTGCCAGCAGTCTGTCCGGCCTGGGGTATGAGACCCAGTACTTC. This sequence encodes CASSLSGLGYETQYF.

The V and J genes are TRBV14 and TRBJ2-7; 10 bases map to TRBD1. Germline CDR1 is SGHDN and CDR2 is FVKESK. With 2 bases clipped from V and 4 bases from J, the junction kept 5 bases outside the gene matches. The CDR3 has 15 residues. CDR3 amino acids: CASSQWGQGMYEQYF. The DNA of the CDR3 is TGTGCCAGCAGCCAATGGGGACAGGGGATGTACGAGCAGTACTTC.

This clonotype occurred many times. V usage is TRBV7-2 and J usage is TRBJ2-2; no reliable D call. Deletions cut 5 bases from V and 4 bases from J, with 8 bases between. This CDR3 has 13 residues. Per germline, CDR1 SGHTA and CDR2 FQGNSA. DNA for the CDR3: TGTGCCAGCAGCCAGCAGGCCACCGGGGAGCTGTTTTTT. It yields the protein CASSQQATGELFF.